These T cell receptor beta chains were read from a single sample in a study of CD8 T cells in Susac syndrome. TCRdb fed the immunoSEQ multiplex PCR reads into MiXCR, producing one record per CDR3 protein. The repertoire holds fewer than 90,000 distinct CDR3 sequences, 93% seen once, with around 0.45% in the top ten. The sequenced material came from CD8+ T cells from PBMCs. The receptors were gathered from a human donor with Susac syndrome. The CDR3 runs from the conserved cysteine through the conserved F or W. A D gene is named only where the DNA matches it firmly. Clone size is given for some rows only: seen once, a few or many times, or a class if the clone is expanded.

V gene: TRBV9; clone size: NA; J gene: TRBJ2-1; D gene: NA; CDR3 DNA: TGTGCCAGCAGCGTAGTCCCAGTACAGGGTGCCCTACACAATGAGCAGTTCTTC; CDR3 protein: CASSVVPVQGALHNEQFF
V gene: TRBV21-1; clone size: NA; J gene: TRBJ1-5; D gene: NA; CDR3 DNA: TGTGCCAGCAGCCCCCATGGGACAGGGGGACAGCCCCAGCATTTT; CDR3 protein: CASSPHGTGGQPQHF
V gene: TRBV14; clone size: few; J gene: TRBJ1-1; D gene: NA; CDR3 DNA: TGTGCCAGCAGCCAACTTTCTTGGGCCACTGAAGCTTTCTTT; CDR3 protein: CASSQLSWATEAFF
V gene: TRBV20-1; clone size: NA; J gene: TRBJ2-1; D gene: TRBD2; CDR3 DNA: TGCAGTGCTAGGGGACTAGATGAGCAGTTCTTC; CDR3 protein: CSARGLDEQFF
V gene: TRBV9; clone size: once; J gene: TRBJ2-2; D gene: TRBD2; CDR3 DNA: TGTGCCAGCAGCGCTCGGACTAGCGGGGACACCGGGGAGCTGTTTTTT; CDR3 protein: CASSARTSGDTGELFF
V gene: TRBV20-1; clone size: NA; J gene: TRBJ1-5; D gene: NA; CDR3 DNA: TGCAGTGCTAGGGCTACAGGGACCCATCAGCCCCAGCATTTT; CDR3 protein: CSARATGTHQPQHF
V gene: TRBV30; clone size: few; J gene: TRBJ2-7; D gene: NA; CDR3 DNA: TGTGCCTGGAGGGTAGTCGGGACCCTACCCCCCTACGAGCAGTACTTC; CDR3 protein: CAWRVVGTLPPYEQYF
V gene: TRBV30; clone size: NA; J gene: TRBJ2-2; D gene: TRBD2; CDR3 DNA: TGTGCCTTCCAGCGACTAGCGGCGAACACCGGGGAGCTGTTTTTT; CDR3 protein: CAFQRLAANTGELFF
V gene: TRBV20-1; clone size: once; J gene: TRBJ2-7; D gene: NA; CDR3 DNA: TGCAGTGCCCTAGGTCCCGGCGAGCAGTACTTC; CDR3 protein: CSALGPGEQYF
V gene: TRBV27; clone size: NA; J gene: TRBJ2-7; D gene: TRBD1; CDR3 DNA: TGTGCCAGCAGGCCGGGACAGGGACACGAGCAGTACTTC; CDR3 protein: CASRPGQGHEQYF
V gene: TRBV5-6; clone size: NA; J gene: TRBJ2-7; D gene: NA; CDR3 DNA: TGTGCCAGCAGCGCGGCTTACGAGCAGTACTTC; CDR3 protein: CASSAAYEQYF
V gene: TRBV2; clone size: NA; J gene: TRBJ2-2; D gene: TRBD1; CDR3 DNA: TGTGCCAGCAGTCCTGGACAGGCAAACACCGGGGAGCTGTTTTTT; CDR3 protein: CASSPGQANTGELFF
V gene: TRBV2; clone size: once; J gene: TRBJ2-4; D gene: TRBD2; CDR3 DNA: TGTGCCAGCAGGCACGGGGGGGCGACCAAAAACATTCAGTACTTC; CDR3 protein: CASRHGGATKNIQYF
V gene: TRBV15; clone size: NA; J gene: TRBJ2-2; D gene: NA; CDR3 DNA: TGTGCCACCAGCAGAGATAGCGGTCGCGAAAGGGAGCTGTTTTTT; CDR3 protein: CATSRDSGRERELFF
V gene: TRBV19; clone size: NA; J gene: TRBJ2-7; D gene: NA; CDR3 DNA: TGTGCCAGTAGTCCAGCAGGTCAAGGGGATGACGAGCAGTACTTC; CDR3 protein: CASSPAGQGDDEQYF
V gene: TRBV5-6; clone size: NA; J gene: TRBJ1-1; D gene: NA; CDR3 DNA: TGTGCCAGCAGCTTTTCGGCTGAAGCTTTCTTT; CDR3 protein: CASSFSAEAFF
V gene: TRBV7-9; clone size: NA; J gene: TRBJ2-1; D gene: TRBD2; CDR3 DNA: TGTGCCAGCACCCGGGTGAGCGGGGGGTACTACAATGAGCAGTTCTTC; CDR3 protein: CASTRVSGGYYNEQFF
V gene: TRBV6-1; clone size: NA; J gene: TRBJ2-1; D gene: TRBD2; CDR3 DNA: TGTGCCAGCATTACTAGCGGGAGGGCCCATGAGCAGTTCTTC; CDR3 protein: CASITSGRAHEQFF
V gene: TRBV20-1; clone size: NA; J gene: TRBJ1-2; D gene: NA; CDR3 DNA: TGCAGTGCTCCCCCGGACGTAAACTATGGCTACACCTTC; CDR3 protein: CSAPPDVNYGYTF